These 12 T cell receptor beta chains were all obtained from the same sample, sequenced in a study of blood T cell repertoires in COVID-19. Assay used: immunoSEQ multiplex PCR; TCRdb lists only in-frame clones, some missing. The sample holds about 50,000 clones, about 85% seen once. The sample consisted of peripheral blood. Receptor source: a human donor in a cohort sampled during active COVID-19.

This sequence joins TRBV6-1 and TRBJ2-2, with D possibly matching TRBD1 (6 bases). The V and J ends lost 0 bases and 7 bases respectively, with 9 bases between them. There are 14 residues in the CDR3. The V gene's germline CDR1 is MNHNS and CDR2 SASEGT. This CDR3 reads CASSEAPGVGELFF. CDR3 coding DNA: TGTGCCAGCAGTGAAGCGCCAGGGGTCGGGGAGCTGTTTTTT.

This chain joins TRBV2 and TRBJ1-6; the match to TRBD1 covers 10 bases. Germline assignment: CDR1 SNHLY and CDR2 FYNNEI. The J segment lost 9 bases and the V segment lost 8 bases, leaving 7 bases of the junction unmatched. The CDR3 contains 14 residues. The CDR3 reads CASYDRGLGSPLHF. The CDR3, as DNA: TGTGCCAGCTACGACAGGGGGCTGGGTTCACCCCTCCACTTT.

This chain links TRBV28 with TRBJ2-1; D possibly corresponds to TRBD1 (5 bases). This CDR3 is built from 15 residues. Trimming stripped 3 bases from V and 0 bases from J, with 9 bases between. Germline CDR1 and CDR2: MDHEN and SYDVKM. DNA of the CDR3: TGTGCCAGCAGTTTGTACAGGAGCTCCTACAATGAGCAGTTCTTC. Protein: CASSLYRSSYNEQFF.

The chain carries TRBV7-9 and TRBJ1-2; no clear D. Trimming stripped 0 bases from V and 1 base from J, with 9 bases between. Per the germline V gene, CDR1 is SEHNR and CDR2 is FQNEAQ (reference sequence). The CDR3 spans 15 residues. CDR3 sequence: CASSLAERVNYGYTF. As DNA, the CDR3 is TGTGCCAGCAGCTTAGCGGAACGGGTTAACTATGGCTACACCTTC.

The rearrangement joins TRBV14 to TRBJ2-7; D may be TRBD1 (6 bases). This CDR3 is built from 14 residues. V was pared by 2 bases and J by 4 bases, with 12 bases between. CDR1 is SGHDN and CDR2 is FVKESK in the germline V gene. In DNA form, the CDR3 reads TGTGCCAGCAGCCAAAACAGGGACCTTTACGAGCAGTACTTC. Its translation: CASSQNRDLYEQYF.

This chain connects TRBV6-5 to TRBJ1-1, with TRBD1 identical over 7 bases. Losses at the gene ends were 7 bases for V and 2 bases for J; bases not matched to a gene: 7. Per the germline V gene, CDR1 is MNHEY and CDR2 is SVGAGI. The CDR3 sequence is 14 residues long. The CDR3 nucleotides read TGTGCCAGCAAGGGGGCGCGGTTCAACACTGAAGCTTTCTTT. Protein: CASKGARFNTEAFF.

The chain has TRBV5-1 and TRBJ2-1, with D possibly being TRBD1 (5 bases). The length of the CDR3 is 16 residues. The V gene lost 0 bases and the J gene lost 5 bases, with 15 bases spanning the gap. Germline-derived CDR1 and CDR2 are SGHRS and YFSETQ. CDR3 amino acids: CASSLVYSSGNNEQFF. As DNA, the CDR3 is TGCGCCAGCAGCTTGGTCTACAGTTCAGGGAACAATGAGCAGTTCTTC.

V is TRBV15 and J is TRBJ1-6; 9 bases align to TRBD1. V lost 1 base to trimming and J lost 14 bases; unmatched junction nucleotides: 15. Per germline, CDR1 LNHNV and CDR2 YYDKDF (reference sequence). This CDR3 contains 17 residues. This CDR3 reads CATSRVGMGQGTSALHF. The CDR3 DNA sequence: TGTGCCACCAGCAGAGTGGGGATGGGACAGGGAACCTCAGCCCTCCACTTT.

The chain carries TRBV5-1 and TRBJ2-7; 7 nucleotides align to TRBD1. The junction had 5 bases not matched to a gene; V was cut back by 5 bases and J by 3 bases. Germline CDR1 is SGHRS and CDR2 is YFSETQ. This CDR3 has 13 residues. The CDR3 DNA is TGCGCCAGCAGTCGGGACAGAGACTACGAGCAGTACTTC. This translates into CASSRDRDYEQYF.

The rearrangement joins TRBV19 to TRBJ2-4; TRBD2 matches 11 bases. V trimming: 5 bases; J trimming: 5 bases; junction bases outside the gene matches: 14. The CDR3 is 18 amino acids. Germline CDR1 is LNHDA and CDR2 is SQIVND (reference sequence). The CDR3, as DNA: TGTGCCAGTAGTCGGTGGACTAGCGGGCGTGTTAAGGAAAACATTCAGTACTTC. It specifies CASSRWTSGRVKENIQYF.

The rearrangement joins TRBV15 to TRBJ1-5, with a possible D match to TRBD1 (5 bases). V was cut by 0 bases and J by 0 bases, with 30 bases left in between. Per germline, CDR1 LNHNV and CDR2 YYDKDF (reference sequence). The CDR3 totals 23 residues. CDR3 DNA sequence: TGTGCCACCAGCAGAGATCGGCGGGGACTCCCGCCGGGGGGGTTTTATAGCAATCAGCCCCAGCATTTT. This gives the protein CATSRDRRGLPPGGFYSNQPQHF.

The CDR3 sequence is CASSPPTGGTSYEQYF. Written as DNA, the CDR3 is TGCGCCAGCAGCCCGCCGACAGGGGGCACGTCCTACGAGCAGTACTTC. The V call is TRBV5-1, the J call TRBJ2-7, with 10 positions matching TRBD1. V gave up 4 bases and J gave up 1 base; unmatched junction bases: 8. The CDR3 covers 16 residues. In germline, CDR1 is SGHRS, CDR2 YFSETQ. Looking up the rest from reference TRBV5-1 and TRBJ2-7 gives the full variable domain: KAGVTQTPRYLIKTRGQQVTLSCSPISGHRSVSWYQQTPGQGLQFLFEYFSETQRNKGNFPGRFSGRQFSNSRSEMNVSTLELGDSALYLCASSPPTGGTSYEQYFGPGTRLTVT.